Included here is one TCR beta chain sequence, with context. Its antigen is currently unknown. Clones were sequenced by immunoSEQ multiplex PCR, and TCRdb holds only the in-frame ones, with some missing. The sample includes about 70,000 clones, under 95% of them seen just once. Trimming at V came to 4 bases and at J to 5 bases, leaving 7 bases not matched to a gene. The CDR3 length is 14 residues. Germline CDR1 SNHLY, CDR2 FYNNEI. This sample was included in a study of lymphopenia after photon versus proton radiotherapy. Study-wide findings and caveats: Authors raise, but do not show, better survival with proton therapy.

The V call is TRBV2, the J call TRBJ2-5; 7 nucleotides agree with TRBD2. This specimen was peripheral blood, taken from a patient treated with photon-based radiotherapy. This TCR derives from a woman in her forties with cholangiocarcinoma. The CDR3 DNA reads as TGTGCCAGCAGTGTGGGACGGGGAGGGGAGACCCAGTACTTC. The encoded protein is CASSVGRGGETQYF.